This TCR beta chain was documented in a study of a mutant IDH1 vaccine in newly diagnosed glioma (dated by TCRdb to the early 2020s). Turning to the overall study: Vaccination started 4-6 weeks after radiotherapy alone, or was given together with temozolomide cycles in the groups whose treatment included chemotherapy. Of the 25 to 40 treated patients, about 60% were male and around 40% were female, and the mean age was roughly 38 years. Before enrollment, most patients had been given radiochemotherapy with temozolomide as standard therapy, while the rest had received either radiotherapy alone or temozolomide alone. Visit V12 was the week-35 safety follow-up and visit V13 was the week-47 end of study. Six visits were used for peripheral blood collection: V03 (baseline), V05, V07, V10, V12 and V13. Longitudinal TCRB deep sequencing was done for some 26 treated patients, wherever samples were available for exploratory analyses.

The CDR3 contains 13 residues, cysteine and phenylalanine counted. Left in the record is the CDR3 DNA by itself, 39 bases read in frame from the first base. CDR1 and CDR2 are drawn from the germline V gene (reference sequence): SEHNR, FQNEAQ. Relative to germline, V is 2 bases shorter and J is 4 bases shorter, with 8 bases between their ends. This clone was seen a few times. The target of this receptor is not known. Within one base of it there is no much larger clone, and no base qualities were kept. The time point label, read with the paper, signifies: week 35, safety follow-up. Each vaccine dose was 300 ug of a 20-mer mutant IDH1 peptide in Montanide, given subcutaneously with topical imiquimod. Across visits V03 through V10, patients got a total of eight vaccinations, given in weeks 1, 3, 5, 7, 11, 15, 19 and 23. The donors had newly diagnosed IDH1-mutant astrocytomas of WHO grade 3 or 4 that showed loss of nuclear ATRX. The samples were drawn from NOA16, a multicentre, single-arm, open-label phase I trial in Germany that tested a mutant IDH1 peptide vaccine in humans for the first time. Genomic DNA for TCRB sequencing was extracted from EDTA blood using the DNeasy Blood and Tissue Kit.

The library relied on the immunoSEQ multiplex PCR assay. Following the manufacturer's protocol, the hsTCRB Kit was used to amplify rearranged TCR beta chain sequences. An Illumina MiSeq was used to sequence the TCRB libraries. The original pipeline was this. The kit vendor's proprietary platform handled demultiplexing, trimming and gene mapping. TCRdb took this table from immuneACCESS and kept in-frame rearrangements with V and J called. Such tables lack part of the clones; where checked against another copy, unresolved V genes explain under half of the gap, and the rest is unexplained. That table is the source of V, J and clone size, and D and trimming were worked out from the DNA. The sample data list over 30,000 clones, and 79% of these were observed just once. About 9.3% of the sample is taken by the ten largest. General conclusions and limits of the study: Vaccine-induced immune responses across multiple MHC alleles were detected in over 85% of patients. It was noted by the authors that analyses of patient blood samples could not be reproduced owing to sample limitations. No apparent relationship was observed between pseudoprogression and alterations in the top peripheral T cell clonotypes detected by TCRB sequencing. PBMC samples for TCRB deep sequencing were selected based on availability.

The sequencing used PBMCs, collected from a glioma patient whose treatment included an IDH1 peptide vaccine. This TCR came from a woman aged 30 to 39 with glioma. Some clones in this sample may be carry-over from other donors' samples. In this chain, TRBV7-9 is recombined with TRBJ2-5; a tentative D call is TRBD2 (6 bases match). The DNA reads as follows: TGTGCCAGCAGCTTAAGGAGGGGAGAGACCCAGTACTTC. Translation gives CASSLRRGETQYF.